This T cell receptor (beta chain) was profiled in a study of blood T cells in healthy people across ages. Study outcomes and limitations: Unsorted PBMCs ruled out conclusive naive versus antigen-experienced comparison. TCR beta diversity, measured per million T cells, fell in a roughly linear way with age. Naive T cell percentage and TCR beta diversity correlated strongly.

Total RNA extracted from each sample amounted to at least 6 micrograms. Primers used in a second PCR of about 7 to 11 cycles were a sample-barcoded 5' primer and a J-beta primer mix. TCRdb re-called the 5' RACE reads with MiXCR, one entry per CDR3 protein. The data contain about 830,000 distinct CDR3 sequences, 55% to 65% of them singletons. Notes on this clonotype: What it binds is not known.

This clonotype was obtained from a man aged 25-45 years in good health. The sequencing sample was made of blood.

The CDR3 region has the DNA TGTGCCAGCAGCCAAGTAGGGATAGGAGGCGAAAAACTGTTTTTT. Amino acids: CASSQVGIGGEKLFF. V is TRBV4-2 and J is TRBJ1-4; no reliable D call. V dropped 1 base and J dropped 8 bases, with 14 bases sitting between them. This CDR3 is 15 amino acids long. The germline V gene encodes CDR1 LGHNA and CDR2 YNFKEQ.